This T cell receptor (beta chain) was found in a study of blood T cell repertoires in COVID-19. TCRdb's copy holds only in-frame clones and misses some; the assay was immunoSEQ multiplex PCR. This sample has over 400,000 clones; 75% to 90% occur once, and the top ten carry roughly 1.4%. This receptor was taken from a woman aged 25-40 years with active or convalescent COVID-19. The sample was peripheral blood.

CDR3 in amino acids: CASSVGGQGGTEAFF. Written as DNA, the CDR3 is TGTGCCAGCAGCGTAGGGGGACAGGGGGGCACTGAAGCTTTCTTT. J is TRBJ1-1 and V is TRBV9; 11 bases match TRBD1. The germline gives CDR1 SGDLS, CDR2 YYNGEE. The junction had 2 bases not matched to a gene; V was cut back by 0 bases and J by 4 bases. The CDR3 has 15 residues.